The subject of this entry is one T cell receptor (beta chain). The CDR3 runs 13 residues. Trimming took off 6 bases at V and 3 bases at J, with 12 bases between the two ends. CDR1 and CDR2 from the germline V gene are SGHTA and FQGNSA. The sample belongs to a study of blood T cell repertoires in COVID-19. Across the whole study: The United States, Italy and Spain provided the acute and convalescent COVID-19 samples.

Per the original methods: The authors estimated nucleated cell counts from reference gene primer amplification. This table comes from immunoSEQ multiplex PCR, and its TCRdb copy is limited to in-frame clones, with some not included. V and J calls and clone size are as listed in that table; D and trimming were resolved from the DNA. This sample has about 390,000 clones, with about 90% found just once. This TCR came from a woman in her sixties with COVID-19, enrolled during active disease. The chain combines TRBV7-2 with TRBJ2-7, with D hard to call. The specimen sequenced was peripheral blood. The CDR3 is CASSDQAYYEQYF. The CDR3 DNA reads as TGTGCCAGCAGTGACCAGGCATACTACGAGCAGTACTTC.